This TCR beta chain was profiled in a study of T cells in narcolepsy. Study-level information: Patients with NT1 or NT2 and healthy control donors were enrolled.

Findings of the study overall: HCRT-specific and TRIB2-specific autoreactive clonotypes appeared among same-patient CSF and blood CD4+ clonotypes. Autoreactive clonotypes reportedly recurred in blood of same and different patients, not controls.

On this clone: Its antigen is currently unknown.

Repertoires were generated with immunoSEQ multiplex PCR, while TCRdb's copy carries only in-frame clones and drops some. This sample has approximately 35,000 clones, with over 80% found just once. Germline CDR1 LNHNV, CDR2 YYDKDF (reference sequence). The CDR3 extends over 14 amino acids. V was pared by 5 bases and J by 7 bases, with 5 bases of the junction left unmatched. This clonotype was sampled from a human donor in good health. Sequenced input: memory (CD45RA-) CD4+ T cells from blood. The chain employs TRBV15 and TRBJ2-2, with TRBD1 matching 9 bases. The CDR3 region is CATSEGTGFGELFF. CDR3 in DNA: TGTGCCACCAGCGAGGGGACAGGGTTCGGGGAGCTGTTTTTT.